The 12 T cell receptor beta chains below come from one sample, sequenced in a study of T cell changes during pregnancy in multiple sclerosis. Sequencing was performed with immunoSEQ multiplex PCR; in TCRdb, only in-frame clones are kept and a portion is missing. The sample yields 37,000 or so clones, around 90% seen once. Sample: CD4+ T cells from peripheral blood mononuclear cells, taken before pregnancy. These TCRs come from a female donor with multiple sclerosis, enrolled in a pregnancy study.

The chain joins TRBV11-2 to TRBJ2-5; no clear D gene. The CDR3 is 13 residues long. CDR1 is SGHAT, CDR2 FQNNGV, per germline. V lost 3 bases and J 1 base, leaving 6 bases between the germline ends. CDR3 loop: CASSLNSQETQYF. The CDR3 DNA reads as TGTGCCAGCAGCTTGAACAGCCAAGAGACCCAGTACTTC.

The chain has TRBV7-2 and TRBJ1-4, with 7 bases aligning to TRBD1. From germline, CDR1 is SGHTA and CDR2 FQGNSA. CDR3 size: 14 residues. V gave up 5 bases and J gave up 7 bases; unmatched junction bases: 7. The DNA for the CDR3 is TGTGCCAGCAGCGCACAGGGGTGGGGTGAAAAACTGTTTTTT. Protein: CASSAQGWGEKLFF. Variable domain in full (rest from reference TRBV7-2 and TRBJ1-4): GAGVSQSPSNKVTEKGKDVELRCDPISGHTALYWYRQSLGQGLEFLIYFQGNSAPDKSGLPSDRFSAERTGGSVSTLTIQRTQQEDSAVYLCASSAQGWGEKLFFGSGTQLSVL.

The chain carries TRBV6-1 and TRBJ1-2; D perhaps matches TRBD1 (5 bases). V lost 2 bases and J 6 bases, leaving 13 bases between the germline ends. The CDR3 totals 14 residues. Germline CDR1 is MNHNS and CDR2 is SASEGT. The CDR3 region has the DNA TGTGCCAGCAGTGAACGCAGGGTATGGGATGGCTACACCTTC. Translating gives CASSERRVWDGYTF.

CDR3 in amino acids: CASRGLAQITGELFF. CDR3 in DNA: TGTGCCAGCAGGGGACTAGCGCAGATCACCGGGGAGCTGTTTTTT. The chain uses TRBV28 and TRBJ2-2; 10 bases match TRBD2. V dropped 6 bases and J dropped 4; count of bases not matched to a gene: 5. Germline V gives CDR1 MDHEN, CDR2 SYDVKM. The CDR3 extends over 15 amino acids.

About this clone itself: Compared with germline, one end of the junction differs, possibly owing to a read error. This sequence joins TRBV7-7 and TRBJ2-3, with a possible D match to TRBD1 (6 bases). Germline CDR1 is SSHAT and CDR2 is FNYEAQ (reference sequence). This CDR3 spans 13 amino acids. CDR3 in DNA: TGTGCTAGCAGCCACGGACAGTCAGATACGCAGTATTTT. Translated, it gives CASSHGQSDTQYF.

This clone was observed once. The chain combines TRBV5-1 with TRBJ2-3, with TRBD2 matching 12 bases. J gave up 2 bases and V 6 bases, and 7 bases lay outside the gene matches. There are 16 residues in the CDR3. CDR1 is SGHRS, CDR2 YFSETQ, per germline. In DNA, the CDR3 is TGCGCCAGCACCACTGGGACTAGCGGGTACACAGATACGCAGTATTTT. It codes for CASTTGTSGYTDTQYF.

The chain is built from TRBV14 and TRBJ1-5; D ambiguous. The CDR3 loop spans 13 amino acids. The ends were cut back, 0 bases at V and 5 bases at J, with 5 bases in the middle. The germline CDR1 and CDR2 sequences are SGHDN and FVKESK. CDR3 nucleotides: TGTGCCAGCAGCCAAGACAGCGATCAGCCCCAGCATTTT. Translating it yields CASSQDSDQPQHF.

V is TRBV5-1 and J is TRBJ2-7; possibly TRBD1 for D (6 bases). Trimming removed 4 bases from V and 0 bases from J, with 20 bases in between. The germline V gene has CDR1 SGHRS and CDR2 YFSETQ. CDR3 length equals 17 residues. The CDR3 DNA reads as TGCGCCAGCAGCCCTGGCGGTGGACAGCCGAGCTCCTACGAGCAGTACTTC. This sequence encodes CASSPGGGQPSSYEQYF. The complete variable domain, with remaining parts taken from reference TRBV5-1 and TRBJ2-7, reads KAGVTQTPRYLIKTRGQQVTLSCSPISGHRSVSWYQQTPGQGLQFLFEYFSETQRNKGNFPGRFSGRQFSNSRSEMNVSTLELGDSALYLCASSPGGGQPSSYEQYFGPGTRLTVT.

The CDR3 nucleotides are TGTGCCAGCTCACCGAAACAGGGGAATGGAAACACCATATATTTT. Residues: CASSPKQGNGNTIYF. The gene calls are TRBV18 and TRBJ1-3; 7 bases are a match to TRBD1. This CDR3 has 15 residues. From germline, CDR1 is KGHSH and CDR2 LQKENI. J was trimmed by 3 bases and V by 3 bases; bases with no gene match: 5.

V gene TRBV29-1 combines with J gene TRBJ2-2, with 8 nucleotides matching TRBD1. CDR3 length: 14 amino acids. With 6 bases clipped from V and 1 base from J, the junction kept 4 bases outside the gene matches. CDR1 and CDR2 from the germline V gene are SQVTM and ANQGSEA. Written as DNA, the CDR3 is TGCAGCGTCGGGACAGGACTGAACACCGGGGAGCTGTTTTTT. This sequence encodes CSVGTGLNTGELFF.

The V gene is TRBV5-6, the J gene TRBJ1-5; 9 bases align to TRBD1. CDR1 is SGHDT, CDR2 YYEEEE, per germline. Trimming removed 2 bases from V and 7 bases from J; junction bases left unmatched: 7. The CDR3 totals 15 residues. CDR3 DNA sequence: TGTGCCAGCAGCTTTGGGTGGACAGGGGCACAGCCCCAGCATTTT. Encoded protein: CASSFGWTGAQPQHF.

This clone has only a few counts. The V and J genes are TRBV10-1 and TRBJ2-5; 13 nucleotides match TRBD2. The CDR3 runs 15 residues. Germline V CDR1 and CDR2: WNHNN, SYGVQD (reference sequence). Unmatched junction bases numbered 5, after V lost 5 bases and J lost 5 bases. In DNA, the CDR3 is TGCGCCAGCAGTCGGACTAGCGGGAGAACGGAGACCCAGTACTTC. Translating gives CASSRTSGRTETQYF.